Listed below are T cell receptor beta chains from one sample, sequenced in a study of blood T cell repertoires in COVID-19. TCRdb keeps only in-frame clones here, not all; method: immunoSEQ multiplex PCR. The sample consists of around 100,000 clones, more than 75% of them appearing once. The source material was peripheral blood. The source is a human donor in a cohort sampled during active COVID-19. Both conserved end residues are part of each CDR3. A D gene is named only where the DNA matches it firmly. Size values are once, few and many counts, or a class for expanded clones, and some rows have none.

d_call: TRBD1
cdr3_length: 14
j_call: TRBJ1-3
clone_size: NA
v_call: TRBV29-1
cdr3_aa: CSASGQSSGNTIYF
cdr3_nt: TGCAGCGCCTCGGGACAGAGCTCTGGAAACACCATATATTTT

d_call: TRBD2
cdr3_length: 16
j_call: TRBJ2-3
clone_size: NA
v_call: TRBV7-8
cdr3_aa: CASSLASGRETDTQYF
cdr3_nt: TGTGCCAGCAGCTTGGCTAGCGGGAGGGAAACAGATACGCAGTATTTT

d_call: TRBD1
cdr3_length: 15
j_call: TRBJ1-5
clone_size: NA
v_call: TRBV28
cdr3_aa: CASRNAGGSNQPQHF
cdr3_nt: TGTGCCAGCAGAAATGCAGGGGGCAGCAATCAGCCCCAGCATTTT

d_call: NA
cdr3_length: 14
j_call: TRBJ2-2
clone_size: NA
v_call: TRBV6-5
cdr3_aa: CASSRDRNTGELFF
cdr3_nt: TGTGCCAGCAGTCGCGACAGGAACACCGGGGAGCTGTTTTTT

d_call: NA
cdr3_length: 16
j_call: TRBJ1-5
clone_size: few
v_call: TRBV4-1
cdr3_aa: CASSQEEGHSNQPQHF
cdr3_nt: TGCGCCAGCAGCCAAGAGGAAGGACACAGCAATCAGCCCCAGCATTTT

d_call: TRBD2
cdr3_length: 15
j_call: TRBJ2-1
clone_size: NA
v_call: TRBV18
cdr3_aa: CASSPERDSYNEQFF
cdr3_nt: TGTGCCAGCTCACCAGAGCGGGACTCCTACAATGAGCAGTTCTTC

d_call: TRBD2
cdr3_length: 17
j_call: TRBJ2-2
clone_size: NA
v_call: TRBV5-4
cdr3_aa: CASSLEGLAFRGGELFF
cdr3_nt: TGTGCCAGCAGCCTTGAAGGACTAGCTTTTCGGGGCGGGGAGCTGTTTTTT

d_call: TRBD2
cdr3_length: 16
j_call: TRBJ2-5
clone_size: NA
v_call: TRBV7-3
cdr3_aa: CASSWGTSGVGETQYF
cdr3_nt: TGTGCCAGCAGCTGGGGGACTAGCGGGGTTGGGGAGACCCAGTACTTC

d_call: TRBD2
cdr3_length: 19
j_call: TRBJ2-3
clone_size: few
v_call: TRBV6-6
cdr3_aa: CASSPRTKLAGGRTDTQYF
cdr3_nt: TGTGCCAGCAGTCCCCGAACCAAATTAGCGGGAGGGCGCACAGATACGCAGTATTTT

d_call: NA
cdr3_length: 14
j_call: TRBJ2-7
clone_size: NA
v_call: TRBV28
cdr3_aa: CASSTGRVGYEQYF
cdr3_nt: TGTGCCAGCAGCACAGGGAGAGTTGGGTACGAGCAGTACTTC

d_call: TRBD1
cdr3_length: 12
j_call: TRBJ2-7
clone_size: NA
v_call: TRBV6-5
cdr3_aa: CASRRTGYEQYF
cdr3_nt: TGTGCCAGCCGCAGGACAGGCTACGAGCAGTACTTC

d_call: TRBD1
cdr3_length: 17
j_call: TRBJ2-2
clone_size: NA
v_call: TRBV7-9
cdr3_aa: CASSLGTGTGSTGELFF
cdr3_nt: TGTGCCAGCAGCTTGGGGACCGGGACAGGGTCCACCGGGGAGCTGTTTTTT

d_call: TRBD2
cdr3_length: 20
j_call: TRBJ2-2
clone_size: NA
v_call: TRBV2
cdr3_aa: CASRPEPGLAGDPNTGELFF
cdr3_nt: TGTGCCAGCAGACCAGAGCCGGGACTAGCGGGAGACCCGAACACCGGGGAGCTGTTTTTT

d_call: TRBD1
cdr3_length: 16
j_call: TRBJ2-2
clone_size: NA
v_call: TRBV11-3
cdr3_aa: CASSSGTGLPTGELFF
cdr3_nt: TGTGCCAGCAGCTCAGGGACAGGCCTTCCGACCGGGGAGCTGTTTTTT

d_call: TRBD1
cdr3_length: 15
j_call: TRBJ1-5
clone_size: NA
v_call: TRBV24-1
cdr3_aa: CATIGGTGFGQPQHF
cdr3_nt: TGTGCCACCATTGGAGGGACAGGGTTCGGTCAGCCCCAGCATTTT

d_call: NA
cdr3_length: 11
j_call: TRBJ2-7
clone_size: NA
v_call: TRBV28
cdr3_aa: CASTDKYEQYF
cdr3_nt: TGTGCCAGCACCGACAAGTACGAGCAGTACTTC

d_call: TRBD2
cdr3_length: 14
j_call: TRBJ2-7
clone_size: NA
v_call: TRBV7-2
cdr3_aa: CASSSASGRDEQYF
cdr3_nt: TGTGCCAGCAGCTCAGCTAGCGGGAGGGACGAGCAGTACTTC

d_call: TRBD1
cdr3_length: 15
j_call: TRBJ1-4
clone_size: NA
v_call: TRBV7-8
cdr3_aa: CASSLDGTGDEKLFF
cdr3_nt: TGTGCCAGCAGCTTAGACGGGACAGGGGATGAAAAACTGTTTTTT

d_call: NA
cdr3_length: 15
j_call: TRBJ1-4
clone_size: NA
v_call: TRBV7-8
cdr3_aa: CASSLGGTRREKLFF
cdr3_nt: TGTGCCAGCAGCCTGGGGGGAACACGGCGGGAAAAACTGTTTTTT

d_call: NA
cdr3_length: 12
j_call: TRBJ1-5
clone_size: NA
v_call: TRBV28
cdr3_aa: CASRRGNQPQHF
cdr3_nt: TGTGCCAGCAGAAGGGGGAATCAGCCCCAGCATTTT

d_call: NA
cdr3_length: 15
j_call: TRBJ2-2
clone_size: once
v_call: TRBV9
cdr3_aa: CASSVATAGTGELFF
cdr3_nt: TGTGCCAGCAGCGTAGCAACTGCCGGCACCGGGGAGCTGTTTTTT

d_call: TRBD1
cdr3_length: 15
j_call: TRBJ2-1
clone_size: NA
v_call: TRBV6-5
cdr3_aa: CASSKGQGSYNEQFF
cdr3_nt: TGTGCCAGCAGCAAAGGACAGGGCTCCTACAATGAGCAGTTCTTC

d_call: TRBD2
cdr3_length: 15
j_call: TRBJ2-7
clone_size: NA
v_call: TRBV27
cdr3_aa: CASSFSLAGSYEQYF
cdr3_nt: TGTGCCAGCAGTTTTAGTCTAGCGGGCTCCTACGAGCAGTACTTC

d_call: NA
cdr3_length: 15
j_call: TRBJ2-3
clone_size: NA
v_call: TRBV5-1
cdr3_aa: CASSLDFSYTDTQYF
cdr3_nt: TGCGCCAGCAGCTTGGATTTTTCCTACACAGATACGCAGTATTTT

d_call: TRBD1
cdr3_length: 15
j_call: TRBJ2-1
clone_size: NA
v_call: TRBV5-1
cdr3_aa: CASREVGTGSREQFF
cdr3_nt: TGCGCCAGCAGGGAGGTGGGGACAGGGTCCAGAGAGCAGTTCTTC

d_call: TRBD2
cdr3_length: 14
j_call: TRBJ2-3
clone_size: NA
v_call: TRBV3-1/TRBV3-2
cdr3_aa: CASTGAGGTDTQYF
cdr3_nt: TGTGCCAGCACCGGAGCGGGAGGCACAGATACGCAGTATTTT

d_call: NA
cdr3_length: 14
j_call: TRBJ2-2
clone_size: NA
v_call: TRBV24-1
cdr3_aa: CATRDRQNTGELFF
cdr3_nt: TGTGCCACCAGGGACAGACAGAACACCGGGGAGCTGTTTTTT

d_call: TRBD1
cdr3_length: 17
j_call: TRBJ2-1
clone_size: NA
v_call: TRBV28
cdr3_aa: CASRTGTGGVHYNEQFF
cdr3_nt: TGTGCCAGCAGAACCGGGACAGGGGGCGTCCATTACAATGAGCAGTTCTTC

d_call: NA
cdr3_length: 13
j_call: TRBJ1-1
clone_size: NA
v_call: TRBV5-6
cdr3_aa: CASRWRANTEAFF
cdr3_nt: TGTGCCAGTAGATGGCGGGCGAACACTGAAGCTTTCTTT

d_call: NA
cdr3_length: 16
j_call: TRBJ2-3
clone_size: NA
v_call: TRBV29-1
cdr3_aa: CSVDYPGVWPTDTQYF
cdr3_nt: TGCAGCGTTGATTATCCGGGGGTTTGGCCCACAGATACGCAGTATTTT

d_call: NA
cdr3_length: 14
j_call: TRBJ2-1
clone_size: NA
v_call: TRBV6-5
cdr3_aa: CASSYSDTDNEQFF
cdr3_nt: TGTGCCAGCAGTTACTCTGACACCGACAATGAGCAGTTCTTC

d_call: NA
cdr3_length: 14
j_call: TRBJ2-1
clone_size: NA
v_call: TRBV15
cdr3_aa: CATSRGGQQNEQFF
cdr3_nt: TGTGCCACCAGCAGAGGAGGTCAACAAAATGAGCAGTTCTTC

d_call: NA
cdr3_length: 15
j_call: TRBJ1-1
clone_size: NA
v_call: TRBV6-5
cdr3_aa: CASSYSGEVGTEAFF
cdr3_nt: TGTGCCAGCAGTTACTCGGGGGAGGTTGGCACTGAAGCTTTCTTT

d_call: TRBD2
cdr3_length: 15
j_call: TRBJ2-5
clone_size: NA
v_call: TRBV13
cdr3_aa: CASSLGTSGGETQYF
cdr3_nt: TGTGCCAGCAGCTTAGGGACTAGCGGGGGAGAGACCCAGTACTTC

d_call: NA
cdr3_length: 17
j_call: TRBJ1-1
clone_size: NA
v_call: TRBV21-1
cdr3_aa: CASSKEKGGGWNTEAFF
cdr3_nt: TGTGCCAGCAGCAAAGAAAAAGGTGGGGGGTGGAACACTGAAGCTTTCTTT

d_call: NA
cdr3_length: 14
j_call: TRBJ2-7
clone_size: once
v_call: TRBV28
cdr3_aa: CASSAPEARDEQYF
cdr3_nt: TGTGCCAGCAGTGCCCCCGAAGCGAGAGACGAGCAGTACTTC

d_call: TRBD2
cdr3_length: 17
j_call: TRBJ2-1
clone_size: NA
v_call: TRBV19
cdr3_aa: CASSMGGSGRARDEQFF
cdr3_nt: TGTGCCAGTAGTATGGGGGGGAGCGGGAGGGCCCGGGATGAGCAGTTCTTC

d_call: NA
cdr3_length: 17
j_call: TRBJ1-6
clone_size: NA
v_call: TRBV10-3
cdr3_aa: CAISESGGANYNSPLHF
cdr3_nt: TGTGCCATCAGTGAGTCGGGAGGGGCAAATTATAATTCACCCCTCCACTTT

d_call: TRBD1
cdr3_length: 14
j_call: TRBJ2-1
clone_size: NA
v_call: TRBV5-1
cdr3_aa: CASSPQGEHNEQFF
cdr3_nt: TGCGCCAGCAGCCCGCAGGGGGAGCACAATGAGCAGTTCTTC

d_call: TRBD1
cdr3_length: 17
j_call: TRBJ1-4
clone_size: NA
v_call: TRBV5-1
cdr3_aa: CASSLGPPGGFGEKLFF
cdr3_nt: TGCGCCAGCAGCTTGGGGCCGCCAGGGGGATTTGGGGAAAAACTGTTTTTT

d_call: NA
cdr3_length: 15
j_call: TRBJ2-2
clone_size: NA
v_call: TRBV28
cdr3_aa: CASSRAGANTGELFF
cdr3_nt: TGTGCCAGCAGTAGAGCAGGGGCTAACACCGGGGAGCTGTTTTTT

d_call: TRBD1
cdr3_length: 15
j_call: TRBJ1-4
clone_size: once
v_call: TRBV7-2
cdr3_aa: CASSGQGSLGEKLFF
cdr3_nt: TGTGCCAGCAGCGGACAGGGGAGCCTGGGGGAAAAACTGTTTTTT

d_call: NA
cdr3_length: 12
j_call: TRBJ2-2
clone_size: NA
v_call: TRBV29-1
cdr3_aa: CSVGGEIGELFF
cdr3_nt: TGCAGCGTTGGTGGGGAGATCGGGGAGCTGTTTTTT

d_call: NA
cdr3_length: 16
j_call: TRBJ2-1
clone_size: NA
v_call: TRBV4-1
cdr3_aa: CASSQDPASSYNEQFF
cdr3_nt: TGCGCCAGCAGCCAAGATCCAGCGAGCTCCTACAATGAGCAGTTCTTC

d_call: TRBD2
cdr3_length: 15
j_call: TRBJ2-2
clone_size: NA
v_call: TRBV2
cdr3_aa: CASSTGEGNAGELFF
cdr3_nt: TGTGCCAGCAGCACGGGGGAGGGAAACGCCGGGGAGCTGTTTTTT

d_call: TRBD2
cdr3_length: 14
j_call: TRBJ2-1
clone_size: NA
v_call: TRBV9
cdr3_aa: CASGASGGENEQFF
cdr3_nt: TGTGCCAGCGGTGCTAGCGGGGGGGAAAATGAGCAGTTCTTC

d_call: NA
cdr3_length: 15
j_call: TRBJ2-3
clone_size: NA
v_call: TRBV9
cdr3_aa: CASSVQGASTDTQYF
cdr3_nt: TGTGCCAGCAGCGTCCAAGGGGCCAGCACAGATACGCAGTATTTT

d_call: TRBD2
cdr3_length: 14
j_call: TRBJ2-7
clone_size: NA
v_call: TRBV27
cdr3_aa: CASSLVAGTYEQYF
cdr3_nt: TGTGCCAGCAGTTTGGTAGCGGGGACCTACGAGCAGTACTTC

d_call: TRBD1
cdr3_length: 14
j_call: TRBJ2-7
clone_size: NA
v_call: TRBV28
cdr3_aa: CASLRTGRTYEQYF
cdr3_nt: TGTGCCAGCTTACGGACAGGGAGAACCTACGAGCAGTACTTC

d_call: TRBD1
cdr3_length: 15
j_call: TRBJ2-5
clone_size: NA
v_call: TRBV27
cdr3_aa: CASSFTRDSKETQYF
cdr3_nt: TGTGCCAGCAGTTTCACCCGGGACAGCAAAGAGACCCAGTACTTC

d_call: NA
cdr3_length: 14
j_call: TRBJ2-1
clone_size: NA
v_call: TRBV29-1
cdr3_aa: CSHLGGPGGDEQFF
cdr3_nt: TGCAGCCATTTGGGGGGACCCGGTGGGGATGAGCAGTTCTTC

d_call: TRBD2
cdr3_length: 19
j_call: TRBJ2-2
clone_size: NA
v_call: TRBV7-9
cdr3_aa: CASSLSSIAGGRGTGELFF
cdr3_nt: TGTGCCAGCAGCTTATCGTCGATAGCGGGGGGGCGAGGCACCGGGGAGCTGTTTTTT

d_call: NA
cdr3_length: 13
j_call: TRBJ1-1
clone_size: NA
v_call: TRBV7-3
cdr3_aa: CASSPRGGGEAFF
cdr3_nt: TGTGCCAGCAGCCCTAGGGGGGGCGGTGAAGCTTTCTTT